The present entry profiles one T cell receptor beta chain with its context. Using immunoSEQ multiplex PCR, the repertoire was profiled, and TCRdb retains in-frame clones only, with some absent. The sample holds about 110,000 clones, roughly 83% seen once. This sample stems from a study of blood T cell repertoires in COVID-19. Study context: Collection of acute and convalescent COVID-19 samples took place in the United States, Italy and Spain.

V lost 4 bases and J lost 1, with 9 bases in between. This CDR3 is built from 14 residues. Germline CDR1 reads MDHEN; CDR2 reads SYDVKM. The J gene is TRBJ2-3, the V gene TRBV28, with D perhaps TRBD2 (5 bases). The material sequenced was peripheral blood. The clonotype was recovered from a woman aged 55-70 years with acute or convalescent COVID-19. The CDR3 bases are TGTGCCAGCAGTTCCCCCGGGGGCACAGATACGCAGTATTTT. Protein sequence: CASSSPGGTDTQYF.